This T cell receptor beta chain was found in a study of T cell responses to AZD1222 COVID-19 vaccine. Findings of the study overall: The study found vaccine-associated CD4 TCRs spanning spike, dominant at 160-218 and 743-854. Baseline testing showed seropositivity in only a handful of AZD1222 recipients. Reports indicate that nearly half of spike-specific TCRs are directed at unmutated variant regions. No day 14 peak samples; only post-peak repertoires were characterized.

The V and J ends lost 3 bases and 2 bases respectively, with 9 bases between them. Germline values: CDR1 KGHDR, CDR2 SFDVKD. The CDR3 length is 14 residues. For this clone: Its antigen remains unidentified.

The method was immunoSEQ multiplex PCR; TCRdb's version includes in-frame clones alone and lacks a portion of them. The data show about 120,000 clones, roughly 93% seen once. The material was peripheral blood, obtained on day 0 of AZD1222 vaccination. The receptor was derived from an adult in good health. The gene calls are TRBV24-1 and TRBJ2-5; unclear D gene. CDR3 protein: CATSDRVSQETQYF. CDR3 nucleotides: TGTGCCACCAGTGATAGGGTGTCTCAAGAGACCCAGTACTTC.